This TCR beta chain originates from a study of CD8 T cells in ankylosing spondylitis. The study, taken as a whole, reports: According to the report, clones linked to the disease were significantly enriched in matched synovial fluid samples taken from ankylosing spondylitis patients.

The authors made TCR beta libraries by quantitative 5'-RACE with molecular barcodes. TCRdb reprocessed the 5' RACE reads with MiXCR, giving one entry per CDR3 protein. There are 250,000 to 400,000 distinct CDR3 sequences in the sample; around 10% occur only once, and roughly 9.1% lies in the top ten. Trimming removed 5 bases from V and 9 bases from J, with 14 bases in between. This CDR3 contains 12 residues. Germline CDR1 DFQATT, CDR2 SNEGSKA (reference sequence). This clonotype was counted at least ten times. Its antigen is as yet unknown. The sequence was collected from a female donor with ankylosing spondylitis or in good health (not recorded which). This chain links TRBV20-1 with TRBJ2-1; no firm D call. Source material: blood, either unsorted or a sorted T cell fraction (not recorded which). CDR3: CSAPGLVGEQFF. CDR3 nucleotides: TGCAGTGCTCCGGGTCTGGTCGGTGAGCAGTTCTTC.